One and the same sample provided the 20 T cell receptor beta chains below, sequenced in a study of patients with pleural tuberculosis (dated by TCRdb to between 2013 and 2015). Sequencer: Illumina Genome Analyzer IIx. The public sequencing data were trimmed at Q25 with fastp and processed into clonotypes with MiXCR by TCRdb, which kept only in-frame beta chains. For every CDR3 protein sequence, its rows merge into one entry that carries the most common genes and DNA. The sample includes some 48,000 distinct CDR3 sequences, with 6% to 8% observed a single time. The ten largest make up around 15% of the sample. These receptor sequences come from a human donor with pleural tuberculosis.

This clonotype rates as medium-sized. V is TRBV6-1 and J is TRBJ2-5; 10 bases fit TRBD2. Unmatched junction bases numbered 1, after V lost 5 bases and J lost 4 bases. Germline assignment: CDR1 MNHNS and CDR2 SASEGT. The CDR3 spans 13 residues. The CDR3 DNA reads TGTGCCAGCAGTCTAGCGGGAGTAGAGACCCAGTACTTC. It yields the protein CASSLAGVETQYF.

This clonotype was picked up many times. CDR3 coding DNA: TGTGCCAGCAAACCTGGGACGAGGAACACCGGGGAGCTGTTTTTT. Protein product: CASKPGTRNTGELFF. V usage is TRBV12-3 or TRBV12-4 and J usage is TRBJ2-2, with D possibly called TRBD1 or TRBD2 (5 bases each). V was clipped by 7 bases and J by 1 base, with 13 bases between them. The CDR3 has 15 amino acids.

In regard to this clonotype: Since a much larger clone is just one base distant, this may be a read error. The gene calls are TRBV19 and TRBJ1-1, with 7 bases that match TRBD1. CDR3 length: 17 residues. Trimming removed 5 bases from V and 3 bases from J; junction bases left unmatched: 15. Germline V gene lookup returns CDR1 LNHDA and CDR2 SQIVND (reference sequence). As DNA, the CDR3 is TGTGCCAGTAGTCCCGGGGGGATAGGGGGCATGTACACTGAAGCTTTCTTT. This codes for CASSPGGIGGMYTEAFF.

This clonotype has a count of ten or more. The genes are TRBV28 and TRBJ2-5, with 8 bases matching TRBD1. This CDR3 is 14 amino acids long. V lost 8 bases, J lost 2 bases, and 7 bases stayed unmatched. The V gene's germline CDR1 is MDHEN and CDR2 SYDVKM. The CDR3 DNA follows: TGTGCCAGCTCCAACCACAGGGGGCAAGAGACCCAGTACTTC. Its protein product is CASSNHRGQETQYF. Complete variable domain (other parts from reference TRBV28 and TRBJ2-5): DVKVTQSSRYLVKRTGEKVFLECVQDMDHENMFWYRQDPGLGLRLIYFSYDVKMKEKGDIPEGYSVSREKKERFSLILESASTNQTSMYLCASSNHRGQETQYFGPGTRLLVL.

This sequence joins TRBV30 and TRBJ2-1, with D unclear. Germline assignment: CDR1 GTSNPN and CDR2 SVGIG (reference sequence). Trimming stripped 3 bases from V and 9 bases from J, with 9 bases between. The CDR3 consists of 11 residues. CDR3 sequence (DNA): TGTGCCTGGAGAGAAGTTGTTGAGCAGTTCTTC. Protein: CAWREVVEQFF.

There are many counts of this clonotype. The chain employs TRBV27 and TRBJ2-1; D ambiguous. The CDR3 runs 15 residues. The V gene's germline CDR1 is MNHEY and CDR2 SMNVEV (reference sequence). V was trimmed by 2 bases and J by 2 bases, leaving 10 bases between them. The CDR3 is CASSLIGITYNEQFF. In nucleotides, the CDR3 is TGTGCCAGCAGTTTAATAGGGATTACCTACAATGAGCAGTTCTTC.

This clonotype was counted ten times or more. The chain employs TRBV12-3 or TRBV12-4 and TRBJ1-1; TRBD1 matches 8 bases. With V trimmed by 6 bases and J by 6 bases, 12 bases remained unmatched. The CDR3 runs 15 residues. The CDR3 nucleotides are TGTGCCAGCAGCCGAGGGGACAGGTTTATGGCTGAAGCTTTCTTT. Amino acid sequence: CASSRGDRFMAEAFF.

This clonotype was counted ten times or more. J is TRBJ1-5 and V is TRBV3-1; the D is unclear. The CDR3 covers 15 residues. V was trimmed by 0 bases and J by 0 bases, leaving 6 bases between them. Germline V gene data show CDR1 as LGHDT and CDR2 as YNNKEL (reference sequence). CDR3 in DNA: TGTGCCAGCAGCCAAGATGGGCGTAGCAATCAGCCCCAGCATTTT. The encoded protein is CASSQDGRSNQPQHF.

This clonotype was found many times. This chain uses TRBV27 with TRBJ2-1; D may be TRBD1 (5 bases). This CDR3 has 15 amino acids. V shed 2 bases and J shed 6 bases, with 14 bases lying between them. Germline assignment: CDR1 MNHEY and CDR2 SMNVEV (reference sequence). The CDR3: CASSLTLRGANEQFF. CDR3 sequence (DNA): TGTGCCAGCAGTTTAACTCTTCGTGGGGCCAATGAGCAGTTCTTC.

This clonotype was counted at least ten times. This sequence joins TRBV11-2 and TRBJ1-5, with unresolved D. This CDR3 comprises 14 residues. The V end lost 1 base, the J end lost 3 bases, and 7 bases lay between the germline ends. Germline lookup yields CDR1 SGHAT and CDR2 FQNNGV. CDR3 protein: CASSLGVTNQPQHF. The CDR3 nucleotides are TGTGCCAGCAGCTTAGGGGTGACCAATCAGCCCCAGCATTTT.

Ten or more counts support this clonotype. The CDR3 is CATSDRSGRAGETQYF. CDR3 DNA sequence: TGTGCCACCAGTGATCGTAGCGGGAGGGCCGGAGAGACCCAGTACTTC. The chain joins TRBV24-1 to TRBJ2-5; 11 bases map to TRBD2. This CDR3 spans 16 amino acids. The germline V gene encodes CDR1 KGHDR and CDR2 SFDVKD. After removal of 3 bases from V and 4 bases from J, the junction contained 6 bases not matched to a gene.

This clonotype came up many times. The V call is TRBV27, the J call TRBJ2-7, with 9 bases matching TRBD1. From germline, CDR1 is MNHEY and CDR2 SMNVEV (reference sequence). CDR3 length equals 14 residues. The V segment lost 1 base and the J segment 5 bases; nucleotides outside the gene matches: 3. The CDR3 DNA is TGTGCCAGCAGTTTATTGGGACAGGGTAACGAGCAGTACTTC. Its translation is CASSLLGQGNEQYF.

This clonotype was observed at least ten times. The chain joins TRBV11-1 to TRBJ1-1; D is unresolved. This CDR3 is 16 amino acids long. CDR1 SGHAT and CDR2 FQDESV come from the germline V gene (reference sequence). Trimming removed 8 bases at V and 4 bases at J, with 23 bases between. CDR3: CASANSYWEPSTEAFF. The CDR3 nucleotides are TGTGCCAGCGCTAACTCTTACTGGGAACCAAGCACTGAAGCTTTCTTT. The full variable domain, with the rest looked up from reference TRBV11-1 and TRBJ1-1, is EAEVAQSPRYKITEKSQAVAFWCDPISGHATLYWYRQILGQGPELLVQFQDESVVDDSQLPKDRFSAERLKGVDSTLKIQPAELGDSAMYLCASANSYWEPSTEAFFGQGTRLTVV.

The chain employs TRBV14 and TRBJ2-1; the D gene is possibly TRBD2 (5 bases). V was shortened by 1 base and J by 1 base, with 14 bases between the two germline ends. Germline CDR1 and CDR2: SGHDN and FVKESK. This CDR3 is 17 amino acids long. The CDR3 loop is CASSQVRGLGSYNEQFF. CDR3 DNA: TGTGCCAGCAGCCAAGTTCGGGGTTTGGGTTCCTACAATGAGCAGTTCTTC.

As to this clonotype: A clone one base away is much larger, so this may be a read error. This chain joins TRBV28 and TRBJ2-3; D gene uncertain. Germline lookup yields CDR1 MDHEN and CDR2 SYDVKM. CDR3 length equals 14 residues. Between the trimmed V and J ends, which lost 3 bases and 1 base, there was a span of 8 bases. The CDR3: CASSLDSGTDTQYF. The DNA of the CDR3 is TGTGCCAGCAGTTTGGATTCCGGCACAGATACGCAGTATTTT.

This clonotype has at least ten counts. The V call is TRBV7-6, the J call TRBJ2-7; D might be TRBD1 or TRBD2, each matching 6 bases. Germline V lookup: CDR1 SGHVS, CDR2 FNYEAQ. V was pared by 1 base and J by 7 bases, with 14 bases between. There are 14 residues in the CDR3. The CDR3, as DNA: TGTGCCAGCAGCTTAGGGCAGGGGACTGGGGAGCAGTACTTC. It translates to CASSLGQGTGEQYF.

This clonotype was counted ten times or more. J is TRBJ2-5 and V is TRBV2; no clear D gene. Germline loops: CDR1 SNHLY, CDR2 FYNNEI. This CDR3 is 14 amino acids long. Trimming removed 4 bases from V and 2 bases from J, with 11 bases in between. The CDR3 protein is CASSVSTVQETQYF. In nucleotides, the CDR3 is TGTGCCAGCAGTGTTTCTACGGTACAAGAGACCCAGTACTTC.

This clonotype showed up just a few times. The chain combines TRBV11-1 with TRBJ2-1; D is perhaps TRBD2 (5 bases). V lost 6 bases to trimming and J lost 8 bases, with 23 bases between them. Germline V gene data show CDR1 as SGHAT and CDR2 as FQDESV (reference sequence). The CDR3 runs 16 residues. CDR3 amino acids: CASRPGSKVWRHEQFF. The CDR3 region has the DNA TGTGCCAGCAGGCCCGGCAGTAAGGTATGGAGGCATGAGCAGTTCTTC. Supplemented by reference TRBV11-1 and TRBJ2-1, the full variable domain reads EAEVAQSPRYKITEKSQAVAFWCDPISGHATLYWYRQILGQGPELLVQFQDESVVDDSQLPKDRFSAERLKGVDSTLKIQPAELGDSAMYLCASRPGSKVWRHEQFFGPGTRLTVL.

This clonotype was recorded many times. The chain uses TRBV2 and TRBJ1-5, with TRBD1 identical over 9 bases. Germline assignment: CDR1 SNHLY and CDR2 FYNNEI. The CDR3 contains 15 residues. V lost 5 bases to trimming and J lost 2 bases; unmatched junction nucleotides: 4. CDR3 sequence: CASSPDRGGNQPQHF. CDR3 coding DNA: TGTGCCAGCAGTCCGGACAGGGGCGGCAATCAGCCCCAGCATTTT.

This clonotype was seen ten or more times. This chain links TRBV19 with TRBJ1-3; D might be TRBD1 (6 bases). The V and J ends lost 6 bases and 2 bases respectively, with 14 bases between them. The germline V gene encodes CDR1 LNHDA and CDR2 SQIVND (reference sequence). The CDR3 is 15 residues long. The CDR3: CASSNAGQTGNTIYF. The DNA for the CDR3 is TGTGCCAGTAGCAACGCGGGACAAACTGGAAACACCATATATTTT.